The 2 T cell receptor beta chains listed next were all sequenced from one sample in a study of T cells in Graves' hyperthyroidism and ophthalmopathy. The source material, RNA transcripts, was used to amplify TCR beta CDR3 regions. First-round RT-PCR targeting the TCR CDR3 was performed with the HTBI primer set. TCRdb passed the multiplex PCR reads through MiXCR, listing each CDR3 protein once. The data show about 290,000 distinct CDR3 sequences, roughly 13% seen once. Material: blood. The receptors here all came from a middle-aged woman with Graves' hyperthyroidism.

This clonotype was detected a few times. The chain couples TRBV15 to TRBJ1-6, with D possibly matching TRBD1 (6 bases). Trimming shortened V by 2 bases and J by 7 bases, and 15 bases separated the two germline ends. CDR3 size: 16 residues. Germline-derived CDR1 and CDR2 are LNHNV and YYDKDF (reference sequence). The CDR3 spells CATSRPGDRSNSPLHF. The CDR3 bases are TGTGCCACCAGCAGACCCGGCGACAGGTCGAATTCACCCCTCCACTTT.

Many counts were recorded for this clonotype. The chain couples TRBV6-1 to TRBJ2-7; D possibly corresponds to TRBD1 (5 bases). Trimming took 7 bases from V and 4 from J, leaving 17 bases between them. The CDR3 runs 14 residues. Germline V gives CDR1 MNHNS, CDR2 SASEGT. CDR3 loop: CASKASRRGYEQYF. The CDR3 nucleotides are TGTGCCAGCAAGGCGTCTAGAAGGGGTTACGAGCAGTACTTC.